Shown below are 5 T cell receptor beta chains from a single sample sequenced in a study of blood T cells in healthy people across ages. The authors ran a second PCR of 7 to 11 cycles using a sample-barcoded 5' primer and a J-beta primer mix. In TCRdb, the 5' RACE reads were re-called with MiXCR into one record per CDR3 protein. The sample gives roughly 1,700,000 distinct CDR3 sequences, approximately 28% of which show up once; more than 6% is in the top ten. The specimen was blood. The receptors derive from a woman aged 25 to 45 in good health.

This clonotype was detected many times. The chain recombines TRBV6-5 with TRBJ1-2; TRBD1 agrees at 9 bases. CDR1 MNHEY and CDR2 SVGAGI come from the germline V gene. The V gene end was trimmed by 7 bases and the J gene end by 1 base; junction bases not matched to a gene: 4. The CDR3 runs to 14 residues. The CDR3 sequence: CASTRQGGNYGYTF. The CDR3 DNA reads TGTGCCAGCACCCGACAGGGGGGTAACTATGGCTACACCTTC.

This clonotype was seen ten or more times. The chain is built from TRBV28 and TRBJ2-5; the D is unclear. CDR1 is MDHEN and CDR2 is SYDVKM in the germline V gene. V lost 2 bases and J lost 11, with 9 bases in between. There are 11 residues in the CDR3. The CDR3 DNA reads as TGTGCCAGCAGTTTAGAAGGGTTTCAGTACTTC. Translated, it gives CASSLEGFQYF.

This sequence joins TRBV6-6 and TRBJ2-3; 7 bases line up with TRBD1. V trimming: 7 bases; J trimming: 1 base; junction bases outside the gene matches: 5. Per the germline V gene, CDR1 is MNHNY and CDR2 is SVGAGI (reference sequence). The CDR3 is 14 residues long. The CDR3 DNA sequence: TGTGCCAGCACCAAAACAGGGGGCACAGATACGCAGTATTTT. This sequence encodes CASTKTGGTDTQYF.

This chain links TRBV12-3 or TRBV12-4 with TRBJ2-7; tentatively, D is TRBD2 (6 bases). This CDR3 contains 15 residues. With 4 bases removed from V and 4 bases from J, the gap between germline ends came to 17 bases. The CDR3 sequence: CASSSGVGRSYEQYF. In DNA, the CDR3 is TGTGCCAGCAGTTCCGGGGTGGGGAGGAGTTACGAGCAGTACTTC.

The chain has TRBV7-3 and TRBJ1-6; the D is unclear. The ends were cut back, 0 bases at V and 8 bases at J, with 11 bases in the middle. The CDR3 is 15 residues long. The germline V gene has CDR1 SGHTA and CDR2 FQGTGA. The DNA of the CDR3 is TGTGCCAGCAGCTTAACTCGGGCAGGTGATTCACCCCTCCACTTT. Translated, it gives CASSLTRAGDSPLHF.